The rows below give T cell receptor beta chains drawn from one sample of a study of cytomegalovirus exposure and HLA in healthy donors. TCRdb's table, derived via immunoSEQ multiplex PCR, lists solely in-frame clones and lacks some. The sample holds approximately 170,000 clones, about 80% seen once. Sequencing input: PBMCs. The source of these receptors is a woman between 45 and 65 years old in good health and CMV-seronegative. Both conserved end residues are trimmed from each CDR3. Expanded clones get a size class; other rows say once, few or many, or leave the size out.

CDR3aa: SSSLLVGLAGETQY
j_gene: TRBJ2-5
v_gene: TRBV7-9
abundance: .

CDR3aa: ASSIDSRAGGREPYQPQH
j_gene: TRBJ1-5
v_gene: TRBV19
abundance: once

CDR3aa: ASSFRFVNTGELF
j_gene: TRBJ2-2
v_gene: TRBV5-6
abundance: .

CDR3aa: ASSESRSTGNEQF
j_gene: TRBJ2-1
v_gene: TRBV25-1
abundance: .

CDR3aa: ATPGPTYEQY
j_gene: TRBJ2-7
v_gene: TRBV30
abundance: .

CDR3aa: ASRSYGGNNSPLH
j_gene: TRBJ1-6
v_gene: TRBV28
abundance: .

CDR3aa: ATLPTSGSRSSYEQY
j_gene: .
v_gene: TRBV10-3
abundance: .

CDR3aa: ASSDSSGGNTEAF
j_gene: TRBJ1-1
v_gene: TRBV6-4
abundance: .

CDR3aa: ASSQLAGGDTGELF
j_gene: TRBJ2-2
v_gene: TRBV7-6
abundance: .

CDR3aa: ASSRQGRDQPQH
j_gene: TRBJ1-5
v_gene: TRBV18
abundance: .

CDR3aa: ASSLKHRTINQPQH
j_gene: TRBJ1-5
v_gene: TRBV2
abundance: .

CDR3aa: ASSPRLNTEAF
j_gene: TRBJ1-1
v_gene: TRBV28
abundance: .

CDR3aa: ASSLVQGNEAF
j_gene: TRBJ1-1
v_gene: TRBV7-2
abundance: .

CDR3aa: ATRQGAVTGELF
j_gene: TRBJ2-2
v_gene: TRBV27
abundance: .

CDR3aa: ASSRTGANEKLF
j_gene: TRBJ1-4
v_gene: TRBV28
abundance: .

CDR3aa: ASSQSGMTEAF
j_gene: TRBJ1-1
v_gene: TRBV16
abundance: few

CDR3aa: ASSYSGQQNTEAF
j_gene: TRBJ1-1
v_gene: TRBV6-5
abundance: .

CDR3aa: ASSQGQTVSTDTQY
j_gene: TRBJ2-3
v_gene: TRBV4-3
abundance: .

CDR3aa: ASSKWGGETQY
j_gene: TRBJ2-5
v_gene: TRBV18
abundance: .

CDR3aa: ASSLGQTIKGSGELF
j_gene: TRBJ2-2
v_gene: TRBV5-4
abundance: .

CDR3aa: ASSIASGRGETQY
j_gene: TRBJ2-5
v_gene: TRBV19
abundance: .

CDR3aa: ASNTASERGEQY
j_gene: TRBJ2-7
v_gene: TRBV5-1
abundance: .

CDR3aa: ASSDGRGGNTEAF
j_gene: TRBJ1-1
v_gene: TRBV19
abundance: .

CDR3aa: ASSTPGQGRYEQY
j_gene: TRBJ2-7
v_gene: TRBV5-6
abundance: once

CDR3aa: ASSVVREATNTEAF
j_gene: TRBJ1-1
v_gene: TRBV9
abundance: .